Below are 22 T cell receptor beta chains sequenced from a single sample in a study of blood T cell repertoires in COVID-19. Sequencing was performed with immunoSEQ multiplex PCR; in TCRdb, only in-frame clones are kept and a portion is missing. The data show about 100,000 clones, with around 88% seen just once and roughly 5% held by the top ten. Sequencing used peripheral blood. The receptors were gathered from a human donor in a cohort sampled during active COVID-19.

This clone was counted a single time. The rearrangement uses TRBV4-3 and TRBJ2-1; 9 bases match TRBD2. Germline V lookup: CDR1 LGHNA, CDR2 YSLEER. This CDR3 is built from 16 residues. V was clipped by 3 bases and J by 4 bases; unmatched bases: 7. This CDR3 reads CASSQETSGMYNEQFF. CDR3 DNA: TGCGCCAGCAGCCAGGAGACTAGCGGAATGTACAATGAGCAGTTCTTC.

V gene TRBV28 combines with J gene TRBJ1-2; 7 bases line up with TRBD1. The CDR3 is made up of 15 amino acids. The germline V gene has CDR1 MDHEN and CDR2 SYDVKM. The ends lost 8 bases at V and 0 bases at J; junction bases unmatched: 9. The CDR3 nucleotides are TGTGCCAGCCTCGGGACAGTCCAAGCTAACTATGGCTACACCTTC. Translated: CASLGTVQANYGYTF.

The DNA for the CDR3 is TGTGCCAGCAGTGCGGGCATTAGCACAGATACGCAGTATTTT. It encodes CASSAGISTDTQYF. The chain employs TRBV28 and TRBJ2-3, with D possibly being TRBD2 (5 bases). With 5 bases removed from V and 0 bases from J, the gap between germline ends came to 9 bases. The CDR3 consists of 14 residues. Germline-derived CDR1 and CDR2 are MDHEN and SYDVKM. The complete variable domain, with remaining parts taken from reference TRBV28 and TRBJ2-3, reads DVKVTQSSRYLVKRTGEKVFLECVQDMDHENMFWYRQDPGLGLRLIYFSYDVKMKEKGDIPEGYSVSREKKERFSLILESASTNQTSMYLCASSAGISTDTQYFGPGTRLTVL.

The genes are TRBV7-2 and TRBJ1-2; D remains ambiguous. The length of the CDR3 is 14 residues. Germline assignment: CDR1 SGHTA and CDR2 FQGNSA. V was clipped by 4 bases and J by 2 bases, with 11 bases between them. The CDR3 sequence: CASSSSSANYGYTF. DNA of the CDR3: TGTGCCAGCAGCTCGTCGTCAGCGAACTATGGCTACACCTTC.

The chain is built from TRBV6-6 and TRBJ2-7; 9 bases map to TRBD1. Germline V gene sequence: CDR1 MNHNY, CDR2 SVGAGI (reference sequence). Trimming took 7 bases from V and 7 from J; bases not matched to a gene: 8. The CDR3 is 13 residues long. CDR3 sequence (DNA): TGTGCCAGCAATACCCGGGACAGGGAGGAGCAGTACTTC. Protein: CASNTRDREEQYF.

As to this clone: This sample also contains other DNA sequences that code for the same CDR3. The gene calls are TRBV19 and TRBJ1-2, with D possibly matching TRBD1 (5 bases). The ends were cut back, 2 bases at V and 4 bases at J, with 8 bases in the middle. Germline CDR1 reads LNHDA; CDR2 reads SQIVND (reference sequence). The CDR3 loop spans 13 amino acids. DNA for the CDR3: TGTGCCAGTAGTATACAGGGCGGCTATGGCTACACCTTC. Translating it yields CASSIQGGYGYTF. Together with reference TRBV19 and TRBJ1-2, the CDR3 gives the full variable domain: DGGITQSPKYLFRKEGQNVTLSCEQNLNHDAMYWYRQDPGQGLRLIYYSQIVNDFQKGDIAEGYSVSREKKESFPLTVTSAQKNPTAFYLCASSIQGGYGYTFGSGTRLTVV.

The chain employs TRBV10-2 and TRBJ2-7; 7 nucleotides align to TRBD1. The germline V gene encodes CDR1 WSHSY and CDR2 SAAADI. CDR3 length equals 12 residues. J lost 4 bases, V lost 6 bases, and 3 bases had no gene match. The CDR3 region has the DNA TGCGCCAGCAGCTTACAGGGGTACGAGCAGTACTTC. Amino acid sequence: CASSLQGYEQYF.

The sample holds a few counts of this clone. The gene calls are TRBV5-1 and TRBJ1-3; D unresolved. Between the trimmed V and J ends, which lost 0 bases and 4 bases, there was a span of 14 bases. CDR1 and CDR2 from the germline V gene are SGHRS and YFSETQ. This CDR3 region has 16 residues. The CDR3 loop reads CASSLEVSGLGNTIYF. In DNA, the CDR3 is TGCGCCAGCAGCTTGGAGGTTTCAGGATTAGGAAACACCATATATTTT. The entire variable domain, with the rest obtained from reference TRBV5-1 and TRBJ1-3, is as follows: KAGVTQTPRYLIKTRGQQVTLSCSPISGHRSVSWYQQTPGQGLQFLFEYFSETQRNKGNFPGRFSGRQFSNSRSEMNVSTLELGDSALYLCASSLEVSGLGNTIYFGEGSWLTVV.

This rearrangement joins TRBV28 to TRBJ2-7; 11 bases match TRBD1. The CDR3 has 13 residues. Germline CDR1 and CDR2: MDHEN and SYDVKM. The CDR3 region is CGAGTGGPYEQYF. The CDR3 DNA reads TGTGGAGCGGGGACAGGGGGGCCCTACGAGCAGTACTTC. Combining the CDR3 with reference TRBV28 and TRBJ2-7 gives the whole variable domain DVKVTQSSRYLVKRTGEKVFLECVQDMDHENMFWYRQDPGLGLRLIYFSYDVKMKEKGDIPEGYSVSREKKERFSLILESASTNQTSMYLCGAGTGGPYEQYFGPGTRLTVT.

In its sample, this clone was seen a few times. This chain joins TRBV29-1 and TRBJ2-3, with 9 bases aligning to TRBD2. The length of the CDR3 is 15 residues. Germline V CDR1 and CDR2: SQVTM, ANQGSEA. V was pared by 2 bases and J by 5 bases, with 8 bases of the junction left unmatched. The CDR3 DNA reads as TGCAGCGTTGAAAACCTAGCGGGACATGGAGATACGCAGTATTTT. It yields the protein CSVENLAGHGDTQYF.

The V and J genes are TRBV3-1 (or the pseudogene TRBV3-2) and TRBJ1-1; 8 bases line up with TRBD1. V shed 5 bases, J shed 2 bases, and the junction held 4 bases outside the gene matches. There are 14 residues in the CDR3. Germline V lookup: CDR1 LGHDT, CDR2 YNNKEL (reference sequence). CDR3 region: CASSAGGFNTEAFF. The CDR3 region has the DNA TGTGCCAGCAGCGCAGGGGGCTTCAACACTGAAGCTTTCTTT.

The V gene is TRBV18, the J gene TRBJ1-5; TRBD1 matches at 9 bases. This CDR3 is built from 15 residues. Looked up from germline, CDR1 is KGHSH and CDR2 is LQKENI. V was clipped by 2 bases and J by 7 bases; unmatched bases: 6. CDR3 sequence reads: CASSPGQGQEQPQHF. CDR3 DNA sequence: TGTGCCAGCTCACCAGGACAGGGGCAAGAACAGCCCCAGCATTTT.

The genes are TRBV7-9 and TRBJ2-1; 11 positions agree with TRBD1. The CDR3 is made up of 19 amino acids. J lost 7 bases, V lost 5 bases, and 19 bases had no gene match. From germline, CDR1 is SEHNR and CDR2 FQNEAQ (reference sequence). CDR3 residues: CASSPSGQGARLGRNEQFF. CDR3 sequence (DNA): TGTGCCAGCAGCCCCAGCGGACAGGGGGCGAGGTTGGGAAGAAATGAGCAGTTCTTC.

This chain connects TRBV7-9 to TRBJ2-3, with a tentative D call TRBD1 (7 bases). The CDR3 is 16 amino acids. The germline gives CDR1 SEHNR, CDR2 FQNEAQ (reference sequence). The ends were cut back, 5 bases at V and 5 bases at J, with 20 bases in the middle. CDR3 region: CASSPSTGRPGDTQYF. The CDR3 nucleotides are TGTGCCAGCAGCCCGTCGACAGGGAGGCCTGGAGATACGCAGTATTTT.

The chain joins TRBV7-8 to TRBJ2-7, with TRBD1 matching over 8 bases. Germline V lookup: CDR1 SGHVS, CDR2 FQNEAQ. Unmatched junction bases numbered 15, after V lost 2 bases and J lost 3 bases. The CDR3 covers 18 residues. The DNA of the CDR3 is TGTGCCAGCAGCTTAAGGCTTGCGCGACAGGGGAAAGGCTACGAGCAGTACTTC. It codes for CASSLRLARQGKGYEQYF.

V gene TRBV27 combines with J gene TRBJ1-6; D remains ambiguous. Trimming shortened V by 3 bases and J by 0 bases, and 15 bases separated the two germline ends. CDR1 and CDR2 (germline): MNHEY, SMNVEV (reference sequence). This CDR3 is 18 amino acids long. The CDR3 here is CASSFGQRDNSYNSPLHF. DNA of the CDR3: TGTGCCAGCAGTTTCGGGCAGCGGGATAACTCCTATAATTCACCCCTCCACTTT.

The rearrangement joins TRBV27 to TRBJ1-4; 7 bases agree with TRBD1. The CDR3 is 15 amino acids. Germline lookup yields CDR1 MNHEY and CDR2 SMNVEV (reference sequence). The V and J ends lost 5 bases and 8 bases, in that order; junction bases with no gene match: 11. CDR3 in DNA: TGTGCCAGCAGTGCCCTCAGGGGGAAGGGGGAAAAACTGTTTTTT. The encoded protein is CASSALRGKGEKLFF. Looking up the rest from reference TRBV27 and TRBJ1-4 gives the full variable domain: EAQVTQNPRYLITVTGKKLTVTCSQNMNHEYMSWYRQDPGLGLRQIYYSMNVEVTDKGDVPEGYKVSRKEKRNFPLILESPSPNQTSLYFCASSALRGKGEKLFFGSGTQLSVL.

This sequence joins TRBV9 and TRBJ1-3; D may be TRBD1 (5 bases). Germline CDR1 SGDLS, CDR2 YYNGEE. The CDR3 totals 16 residues. Trimming removed 3 bases from V and 4 bases from J, with 17 bases in between. CDR3 nucleotide sequence: TGTGCCAGCAGCGCTCAGCTTGGGGCGCGGGGAAACACCATATATTTT. Translation: CASSAQLGARGNTIYF.

The chain joins TRBV11-2 to TRBJ1-4; 9 nucleotides agree with TRBD1. This CDR3 is built from 17 residues. The germline gives CDR1 SGHAT, CDR2 FQNNGV. Germline trimming cut 6 bases from V and 2 bases from J; bases unmatched to any gene: 10. The CDR3 DNA reads as TGTGCCAGCAGGGAGACAGGGGGTACTCTGACTAATGAAAAACTGTTTTTT. Translation gives CASRETGGTLTNEKLFF.

The chain has TRBV25-1 and TRBJ1-1, with a weak D call TRBD1 (6 bases). V was clipped by 4 bases and J by 5 bases, with 20 bases between them. CDR3 length: 16 amino acids. CDR1 and CDR2 from the germline V gene are MGHDK and SYGVNS. CDR3 DNA: TGTGCCAGCAGTGCGCTATTCAGGGGTGGTACTACTGAAGCTTTCTTT. Its protein product is CASSALFRGGTTEAFF.

The V gene is TRBV23-1, the J gene TRBJ1-5; D not resolved. TRBV23-1 belongs to the ORF category, with a function that is uncertain. The CDR3 sequence is 15 residues long. Trimming shortened V by 1 base and J by 4 bases, and 11 bases separated the two germline ends. CDR3 residues: CASSQYSPENQPQHF. The CDR3, as DNA: TGCGCCAGCAGTCAATATAGTCCCGAGAATCAGCCCCAGCATTTT.

This clone has more than one count but fewer than ten. The chain uses TRBV30 and TRBJ2-7, with 7 nucleotides matching TRBD2. The CDR3 has 12 amino acids. Trimming cost V 8 bases and J 3 bases; bases outside gene matches: 7. The germline V gene has CDR1 GTSNPN and CDR2 SVGIG (reference sequence). In DNA form, the CDR3 reads TGTGCCGCATCTAGCGGAGTCTACGAGCAGTACTTC. Translating it yields CAASSGVYEQYF.